The 28 T cell receptor beta chains below all came from one sample that was sequenced in a study of shared clonotypes between healthy human individuals. Assay used: immunoSEQ multiplex PCR; TCRdb lists only in-frame clones, some missing. The table lists approximately 2.5 million clones, over 85% of them singletons. Sequenced material: naive CD4+ T cells from PBMCs. Sample subset: CD45RA+ positively selected. All receptors derive from a man in his late teens or twenties in good health. Some clones in this sample may be carry-over from other donors' samples.

V is TRBV28 and J is TRBJ2-5; 12 nucleotides align to TRBD1. V lost 3 bases to trimming and J lost 4 bases; unmatched junction nucleotides: 12. The germline CDR1 and CDR2 sequences are MDHEN and SYDVKM. The CDR3 runs 18 residues. The CDR3 DNA is TGTGCCAGCAGTTTCTGGAGACGGGACAGGGGGCTTGGAGAGACCCAGTACTTC. It encodes CASSFWRRDRGLGETQYF.

The V and J genes are TRBV7-9 and TRBJ1-4; D unclear. The germline CDR1 and CDR2 sequences are SEHNR and FQNEAQ (reference sequence). The CDR3 extends over 15 amino acids. Trimming left V 1 base short and J 3 bases short, with 9 bases between. CDR3 in DNA: TGTGCCAGCAGCTTAGGGGAAAGTGCTAATGAAAAACTGTTTTTT. This translates into CASSLGESANEKLFF.

V and J are TRBV6-5 and TRBJ2-2; D may be TRBD1 (5 bases). The V end lost 3 bases, the J end lost 6 bases, and 17 bases lay between the germline ends. Germline-derived CDR1 and CDR2 are MNHEY and SVGAGI. The CDR3 totals 16 residues. The CDR3 sequence: CASSYQGTALPGELFF. As DNA, the CDR3 is TGTGCCAGCAGTTATCAGGGCACCGCCCTACCCGGGGAGCTGTTTTTT.

The chain combines TRBV27 with TRBJ2-2; either TRBD1 or TRBD2 may supply D (6 bases each). The CDR3 is 19 amino acids. The V gene's germline CDR1 is MNHEY and CDR2 SMNVEV (reference sequence). The V and J ends lost 0 bases and 4 bases respectively, with 21 bases between them. CDR3 sequence: CASSLSLAGQYLTTGELFF. The CDR3 DNA follows: TGTGCCAGCAGTTTATCGCTTGCGGGACAATATCTCACCACCGGGGAGCTGTTTTTT.

This sequence joins TRBV7-8 and TRBJ1-5; D might be TRBD1 (6 bases). From germline, CDR1 is SGHVS and CDR2 FQNEAQ. Trimming cost V 5 bases and J 5 bases, with 10 bases left between them. The CDR3 consists of 13 residues. The CDR3 reads CASSRTEDQPQHF. The CDR3 coding sequence is TGTGCCAGCAGCCGGACAGAGGATCAGCCCCAGCATTTT.

This rearrangement joins TRBV2 to TRBJ2-1, with TRBD2 matching 13 bases. The CDR3 is made up of 16 amino acids. Trimming took 5 bases from V and 3 from J; bases not matched to a gene: 4. Germline assignment: CDR1 SNHLY and CDR2 FYNNEI. The CDR3 DNA reads as TGTGCCAGCAGTCGCGGACTAGCGGGAGTCTACAATGAGCAGTTCTTC. It codes for CASSRGLAGVYNEQFF.

Concerning this clone itself: This sample includes further DNA sequences coding for the same CDR3. The gene calls are TRBV9 and TRBJ2-6; no reliable D call. This CDR3 comprises 14 residues. V lost 1 base to trimming and J lost 4 bases, with 6 bases between them. Per germline, CDR1 SGDLS and CDR2 YYNGEE. The CDR3 DNA reads as TGTGCCAGCAGCGTACGGAGCGGGGCCAACGTCCTGACTTTC. This sequence encodes CASSVRSGANVLTF.

Regarding this clone: Other DNA sequences in this sample translate to the same CDR3. V gene TRBV11-2 combines with J gene TRBJ2-1; no clear D. V gave up 3 bases and J gave up 0 bases, with 6 bases separating them. In germline, CDR1 is SGHAT, CDR2 FQNNGV. The CDR3 runs 14 residues. The CDR3 DNA reads TGTGCCAGCAGCTTCCTAAGCTCCTACAATGAGCAGTTCTTC. It is translated as CASSFLSSYNEQFF. The full variable domain, its missing parts supplied by reference TRBV11-2 and TRBJ2-1, is EAGVAQSPRYKIIEKRQSVAFWCNPISGHATLYWYQQILGQGPKLLIQFQNNGVVDDSQLPKDRFSAERLKGVDSTLKIQPAKLEDSAVYLCASSFLSSYNEQFFGPGTRLTVL.

The gene calls are TRBV7-3 and TRBJ2-7, with TRBD2 identical over 7 bases. V lost 5 bases, J lost 2 bases, and 9 bases stayed unmatched. The germline V gene encodes CDR1 SGHTA and CDR2 FQGTGA. The CDR3 has 15 amino acids. CDR3 DNA: TGTGCCAGCAGCGTAAGCGGGACTCCTACCTACGAGCAGTACTTC. Translation gives CASSVSGTPTYEQYF.

The chain links TRBV7-2 to TRBJ2-4, with D unresolved. CDR3 length: 16 amino acids. Germline CDR1 and CDR2: SGHTA and FQGNSA. V lost 5 bases to trimming and J lost 0 bases, with 14 bases between them. The CDR3, as DNA: TGTGCCAGCAGCCCAAATGGGGTTGTAGCCAAAAACATTCAGTACTTC. Residues: CASSPNGVVAKNIQYF.

The rearrangement links TRBV7-9 to TRBJ2-7; no definite D call. The CDR3 consists of 14 residues. The V end lost 5 bases, the J end lost 1 base, and 12 bases lay between the germline ends. The V gene's germline CDR1 is SEHNR and CDR2 FQNEAQ (reference sequence). Here the CDR3 reads CASSAPGLSYEQYF. In nucleotides, the CDR3 is TGTGCCAGCAGCGCACCGGGTCTATCCTACGAGCAGTACTTC.

This clone was seen once. The chain is built from TRBV6-5 and TRBJ1-5; D is ambiguous. Trimming took off 5 bases at V and 5 bases at J, with 13 bases between the two ends. The CDR3 contains 14 residues. The germline gives CDR1 MNHEY, CDR2 SVGAGI. CDR3 loop: CASSVYLGDQPQHF. The CDR3 DNA follows: TGTGCCAGCAGTGTTTACCTCGGGGATCAGCCCCAGCATTTT.

The chain recombines TRBV7-8 with TRBJ2-3; maybe TRBD2 (5 bases). The CDR3 consists of 15 residues. Trimming left V 2 bases short and J 1 base short, with 10 bases between. CDR1 is SGHVS and CDR2 is FQNEAQ in the germline V gene. The DNA for the CDR3 is TGTGCCAGCAGCTTATTTACTAGTCGCACAGATACGCAGTATTTT. This encodes CASSLFTSRTDTQYF.

The chain uses TRBV10-3 and TRBJ1-1; 9 positions match TRBD1. The CDR3 has 20 amino acids. V trimming: 0 bases; J trimming: 0 bases; junction bases outside the gene matches: 14. Germline loops: CDR1 ENHRY, CDR2 SYGVKD. The CDR3 DNA follows: TGTGCCATCAGTGAGTCTCACAGGGGGCGAGATAAGGAGGTGAACACTGAAGCTTTCTTT. This gives the protein CAISESHRGRDKEVNTEAFF.

V is TRBV5-6 and J is TRBJ2-1; D call uncertain. V dropped 0 bases and J dropped 0 bases, with 4 bases sitting between them. Germline V gives CDR1 SGHDT, CDR2 YYEEEE. The CDR3 contains 14 residues. The CDR3 sequence is CASSLVVSYNEQFF. The CDR3 nucleotides are TGTGCCAGCAGCTTGGTCGTCTCCTACAATGAGCAGTTCTTC.

The gene calls are TRBV7-6 and TRBJ1-5; tentatively, D is TRBD1 (5 bases). Germline V gene data show CDR1 as SGHVS and CDR2 as FNYEAQ. The length of the CDR3 is 13 residues. V lost 4 bases, J lost 1 base, and 5 bases lay in between. CDR3 DNA sequence: TGTGCCAGCAGCTGGGGGAGCAATCAGCCCCAGCATTTT. This translates into CASSWGSNQPQHF.

On this clone itself: This sample also contains other DNA sequences that code for the same CDR3. As DNA, the CDR3 is TGTGCCAGCAGTTTGGGCGGGACAGGGGGCTACAATGAGCAGTTCTTC. Its translation: CASSLGGTGGYNEQFF. The rearrangement joins TRBV28 to TRBJ2-1; TRBD1 matches at 11 bases. This CDR3 is 16 amino acids long. In germline, CDR1 is MDHEN, CDR2 SYDVKM. J lost 3 bases, V lost 3 bases, and 4 bases had no gene match.

The chain links TRBV4-1 to TRBJ2-1; D ambiguous. Between the trimmed V and J ends, which lost 3 bases and 6 bases, there was a span of 12 bases. The CDR3 is 14 residues long. Per germline, CDR1 MGHRA and CDR2 YSYEKL. The chain's CDR3 is CASSHPGQSNEQFF. CDR3 coding DNA: TGCGCCAGCAGCCATCCAGGCCAATCCAATGAGCAGTTCTTC.

The chain combines TRBV4-2 with TRBJ2-7, with 7 bases matching TRBD1. Germline V gene data show CDR1 as LGHNA and CDR2 as YNFKEQ. The CDR3 totals 17 residues. After removal of 5 bases from V and 0 bases from J, the junction contained 13 bases not matched to a gene. CDR3 sequence (DNA): TGTGCCAGCAGCAAGTTCACCGGGCAGGGGGACTCCTACGAGCAGTACTTC. Encoded protein: CASSKFTGQGDSYEQYF.

V gene TRBV18 combines with J gene TRBJ1-1; D not certain. This CDR3 is built from 14 residues. V dropped 4 bases and J dropped 0 bases, with 9 bases sitting between them. Germline CDR1 is KGHSH and CDR2 is LQKENI. CDR3 bases: TGTGCCAGCTCACGTGCTCCCTTGAACACTGAAGCTTTCTTT. It translates to CASSRAPLNTEAFF.

The CDR3 is CSGSATYEQYF. CDR3 DNA sequence: TGCAGTGGCTCAGCTACCTACGAGCAGTACTTC. The V gene is TRBV20-1, the J gene TRBJ2-7, with D hard to call. Trimming shortened V by 7 bases and J by 2 bases, and 9 bases separated the two germline ends. CDR3 size: 11 residues. The germline V gene encodes CDR1 DFQATT and CDR2 SNEGSKA (reference sequence).

V usage is TRBV5-1 and J usage is TRBJ2-3; 9 bases are shared with TRBD2. The CDR3 consists of 16 residues. The J segment lost 5 bases and the V segment lost 1 base, leaving 8 bases of the junction unmatched. Germline V lookup: CDR1 SGHRS, CDR2 YFSETQ. The CDR3 reads CASSLTTSGAQDTQYF. The CDR3, as DNA: TGCGCCAGCAGCTTGACGACTAGCGGAGCTCAAGATACGCAGTATTTT.

As to this clone: Other nucleotide sequences from this sample produce the same CDR3. The chain joins TRBV4-3 to TRBJ1-2; D not certain. CDR1 and CDR2 (germline): LGHNA, YSLEER. The V and J ends lost 0 bases and 3 bases respectively, with 11 bases between them. This CDR3 is built from 15 residues. DNA for the CDR3: TGCGCCAGCAGCCAAGATTGGCGGAATTACTATGGCTACACCTTC. Translation: CASSQDWRNYYGYTF.

A word on this clone: In the same sample, other DNA sequences code for this CDR3. The chain uses TRBV30 and TRBJ1-4; D remains unclear. CDR1 and CDR2 (germline): GTSNPN, SVGIG (reference sequence). The CDR3 is made up of 14 amino acids. V was clipped by 2 bases and J by 4 bases, with 11 bases between them. The CDR3 loop reads CAWSPDRLNEKLFF. The CDR3 coding sequence is TGTGCCTGGAGTCCGGACCGTCTTAATGAAAAACTGTTTTTT.

The chain joins TRBV7-9 to TRBJ1-1, with D hard to call. This CDR3 contains 14 residues. Germline V CDR1 and CDR2: SEHNR, FQNEAQ (reference sequence). V lost 0 bases, J lost 1 base, and 6 bases lay in between. The CDR3 coding sequence is TGTGCCAGCAGCTTAGCTCCAGAGAACACTGAAGCTTTCTTT. As protein: CASSLAPENTEAFF. Full variable domain (outside the CDR3, taken from reference TRBV7-9 and TRBJ1-1): DTGVSQNPRHKITKRGQNVTFRCDPISEHNRLYWYRQTLGQGPEFLTYFQNEAQLEKSRLLSDRFSAERPKGSFSTLEIQRTEQGDSAMYLCASSLAPENTEAFFGQGTRLTVV.

The chain carries TRBV5-4 and TRBJ2-7, with TRBD2 as a possible D gene (6 bases). The CDR3 extends over 13 amino acids. Germline CDR1 SGHNT, CDR2 YYREEE (reference sequence). Between the trimmed V and J ends, which lost 0 bases and 8 bases, there was a span of 12 bases. The CDR3 spells CASSLATRTKQYF. Here the CDR3 DNA reads TGTGCCAGCAGCTTGGCGACTAGAACCAAGCAGTACTTC. The whole variable domain, remainder taken from reference TRBV5-4 and TRBJ2-7, is ETGVTQSPTHLIKTRGQQVTLRCSSQSGHNTVSWYQQALGQGPQFIFQYYREEENGRGNFPPRFSGLQFPNYSSELNVNALELDDSALYLCASSLATRTKQYFGPGTRLTVT.

The chain is built from TRBV6-5 and TRBJ2-7; D is perhaps TRBD2 (6 bases). The CDR3 runs to 15 residues. The germline V gene has CDR1 MNHEY and CDR2 SVGAGI. V dropped 6 bases and J dropped 2 bases, with 17 bases sitting between them. CDR3 sequence reads: CASRARGSGPYEQYF. CDR3 in DNA: TGTGCCAGCAGGGCCCGGGGTAGCGGACCCTACGAGCAGTACTTC.

This clone has just one count. The rearrangement joins TRBV5-1 to TRBJ2-1; D tentatively reads TRBD1 or TRBD2 (5 bases each). The CDR3 sequence is 14 residues long. Germline CDR1 SGHRS, CDR2 YFSETQ. Between the trimmed V and J ends, which lost 5 bases and 4 bases, there was a span of 13 bases. The CDR3: CASRVNGAYNEQFF. The DNA for the CDR3 is TGCGCCAGCAGGGTGAACGGGGCATACAATGAGCAGTTCTTC.